The T cell receptor (beta chain) under discussion was sequenced for a study of cytomegalovirus exposure and HLA in healthy donors. Study-level background: When roughly 420 donors were genotyped, 80% to 90% of them were found to fall in the Caucasian-associated ancestry cluster.

The V segment lost 4 bases and the J segment 3 bases; nucleotides outside the gene matches: 14. The CDR3 runs 17 residues. Per germline, CDR1 SGHRS and CDR2 YFSETQ. In the PCR, 60 Vbeta and 13 Jbeta primers were used. Method: immunoSEQ multiplex PCR; TCRdb's copy keeps in-frame clones and lacks some. The table has approximately 110,000 clones, around 78% seen once; the top ten hold roughly 4%. V is TRBV5-1 and J is TRBJ2-3; 7 nucleotides match TRBD2. The sequence was collected from a man in his forties in good health and CMV-seronegative. Source material: PBMCs. CDR3 region: CASSPDGGRGRTDTQYF. Here the CDR3 DNA reads TGCGCCAGCAGCCCGGACGGAGGGCGGGGGAGAACAGATACGCAGTATTTT.